The clone carrying this T cell receptor (beta chain) was counted only a few times. TCRdb recomputed calls from the 5' RACE reads with MiXCR, one row per CDR3 protein. Of some 37,000 distinct CDR3 sequences detected, roughly 8% appear once; the ten largest clones hold under 30%. These data originate in a study of spatial heterogeneity in lung cancer. Study at large: Raw reads contained each unique TCR and UMI combination more than ten times on average.

V lost 6 bases and J 7 bases, leaving 13 bases between the germline ends. The CDR3 runs 12 residues. Germline CDR1 is MNHEY and CDR2 is SVGEGT. As to time point: sample taken at primary tumor resection. Samples were obtained from approximately 76 donors, all untreated early-stage non-small cell lung cancer patients. Unsorted whole RNA from tumor, nontumor lung or frozen PBMC underwent sequencing. Source: PBMCs, taken at surgery. This receptor was taken from a male donor with early-stage non-small cell lung cancer. This chain connects TRBV6-2 or TRBV6-3 to TRBJ2-7; weak D call: TRBD1 (6 bases). CDR3: CASSYTGFEQYF. In DNA, the CDR3 is TGTGCCAGCAGCTATACAGGGTTTGAGCAGTACTTC.